This T cell receptor (beta chain) was recovered during a study of blood T cell repertoires in COVID-19 (TCRdb year 2020). For the study in its entirety: The collaborator samples originated in the United States, Italy and Spain and spanned the acute and convalescent phases of COVID-19. The material from the prospective study consisted of cDNA or gDNA derived from T cells, B-cell-depleted T cells, or PBMCs. Subjects who had been exposed to COVID-19, were actively infected with it, or had recovered from it provided the deeply sampled blood TCRbeta repertoires that made up the dataset. The repertoires were made available in a free public database intended to serve as a resource for research on the immune response to SARS-CoV-2. The samples were drawn from the first 160 participants of the ongoing ImmuneRACE study and from 950 to 1,500 subjects provided by 6 global collaborators. A de-identified subject ID, COVID-19 status, age in years and sex were almost always included in the sample metadata. Where available, HLA class I and class II types were taken from metadata supplied by the sample provider and were not determined by assay-based typing. Overall study outcomes, separate from this receptor: The amount of clinical and demographic metadata varied by source and participant and was provided uncurated.

TCRbeta CDR3 regions were amplified from genomic DNA by means of the immunoSEQ Assay, a bias-controlled multiplex PCR. The study's processing was this. The number of nucleated cells in each sample was estimated from the amplification of reference gene primers within the assay. To quantify the absolute abundance of each unique TCRbeta CDR3 rearrangement, sequence reads were collapsed and filtered. For each sample, productive Simpson clonality was calculated as the square root of Simpson's diversity index across productive rearrangements. TCRdb retrieved this table from immuneACCESS and kept in-frame rearrangements only. Not all clones are present; in checked studies, unresolved V genes account for under half, and no reason is known for the remainder. The V and J calls and clone size come from that table; D and trimming were worked out from the DNA. A total of a few hundred thousand clones appear in this sample, roughly 89% of them only once. The leading ten clones occupy around 0.8% of the sample.

Counted from cysteine to phenylalanine, this CDR3 has 14 amino acids. The only DNA kept is the CDR3, 42 bases in frame from the first base. The junction shows trimming of 6 bases on V and 8 bases on J, plus 17 bases between the germline ends. The germline V gene (reference sequence) sets CDR1 to PRHDT and CDR2 to FYEKMQ. About this clone itself: The antigen it binds to is not known. Base qualities are not provided; no much larger clone lies one nucleotide away.

Each collaborating institution followed its own protocols to collect whole blood in K2EDTA tubes. Collaborator samples were shipped for TCRbeta analysis as frozen whole blood, isolated PBMCs, or DNA extracted from either sample type. The sequence came from a man aged 30 to 39 with acute or convalescent COVID-19. This chain is built from TRBV13 and TRBJ2-1; TRBD1 is perhaps the D gene, given 6 matching bases. Sequenced sample: peripheral blood. The sequenced DNA is TGTGCCAGCAGTTCCCGCCAACAGGGCGATGAGCAGTTCTTC. Its coded protein is CASSSRQQGDEQFF.